These 13 T cell receptor beta chains came from one sample sequenced in a study of T cell responses to AZD1222 COVID-19 vaccine. Sequencing used immunoSEQ multiplex PCR; TCRdb keeps in-frame clones, though not all of them. The data show roughly 75,000 clones, with roughly 91% seen just once and roughly 18% held by the top ten. This sample comprised peripheral blood, obtained 28 days after the second AZD1222 dose. The receptors were gathered from an adult who received the AZD1222 COVID-19 vaccine.

The J gene is TRBJ1-5, the V gene TRBV27; no clear D. This CDR3 contains 13 residues. CDR1 is MNHEY and CDR2 is SMNVEV in the germline V gene (reference sequence). Trimming shortened V by 4 bases and J by 5 bases, and 9 bases separated the two germline ends. The CDR3 region is CASSSGIYQPQHF. CDR3 nucleotide sequence: TGTGCCAGCAGTTCAGGAATTTATCAGCCCCAGCATTTT.

V and J are TRBV27 and TRBJ2-3, with 7 bases fitting TRBD2. Germline V gene lookup returns CDR1 MNHEY and CDR2 SMNVEV (reference sequence). V was pared by 5 bases and J by 2 bases, with 13 bases of the junction left unmatched. This CDR3 has 17 residues. The CDR3 reads CASSPKGSGADTDTQYF. The CDR3 nucleotides read TGTGCCAGCAGTCCAAAGGGGAGCGGGGCAGACACAGATACGCAGTATTTT.

The chain combines TRBV2 with TRBJ1-5; 8 positions match TRBD1. The length of the CDR3 is 15 residues. CDR1 and CDR2 from the germline V gene are SNHLY and FYNNEI. V shed 4 bases and J 4 bases; nucleotides not matched to a gene: 6. For the CDR3, the DNA is TGTGCCAGCAGTGGGGACCGACAGGGGAATCAGCCCCAGCATTTT. It is translated as CASSGDRQGNQPQHF. The full variable domain, with the rest looked up from reference TRBV2 and TRBJ1-5, is EPEVTQTPSHQVTQMGQEVILRCVPISNHLYFYWYRQILGQKVEFLVSFYNNEISEKSEIFDDQFSVERPDGSNFTLKIRSTKLEDSAMYFCASSGDRQGNQPQHFGDGTRLSIL.

In DNA, the CDR3 is TGTGCCAGCAGTCGACAGGGTTTCGAGCAGTTCTTC. It encodes CASSRQGFEQFF. The rearrangement uses TRBV12-3 or TRBV12-4 and TRBJ2-1; 7 bases are shared with TRBD1. CDR3 length: 12 residues. V lost 5 bases, J lost 10 bases, and 5 bases stayed unmatched.

V usage is TRBV6-1 and J usage is TRBJ1-6, with D perhaps matching TRBD1 (5 bases). The germline gives CDR1 MNHNS, CDR2 SASEGT. The CDR3 loop spans 16 amino acids. The ends were cut back, 3 bases at V and 10 bases at J, with 19 bases in the middle. The CDR3 sequence: CASSDQGGLASSPLHF. The CDR3 bases are TGTGCCAGCAGTGATCAGGGAGGATTAGCGAGCTCACCCCTCCACTTT.

The rearrangement joins TRBV7-2 to TRBJ2-7; D possibly corresponds to TRBD2 (6 bases). With 1 base removed from V and 3 bases from J, the gap between germline ends came to 22 bases. Germline V gene lookup returns CDR1 SGHTA and CDR2 FQGNSA. The CDR3 totals 18 residues. The CDR3 reads CASSLVSPRGGPYYEQYF. The DNA of the CDR3 is TGTGCCAGCAGCTTAGTTAGTCCCCGAGGAGGGCCTTACTACGAGCAGTACTTC.

V and J are TRBV12-5 and TRBJ1-6; D unresolved. The V gene's germline CDR1 is LGHNT and CDR2 FRNRAP. There are 13 residues in the CDR3. Trimming cost V 6 bases and J 7 bases, with 10 bases left between them. As DNA, the CDR3 is TGTGCTAGTGGATTAGAACAGAATTCACCCCTCCACTTT. Translated, it gives CASGLEQNSPLHF.

The chain has TRBV28 and TRBJ1-6; D possibly corresponds to TRBD1 (5 bases). The V gene's germline CDR1 is MDHEN and CDR2 SYDVKM. V lost 4 bases to trimming and J lost 6 bases, with 10 bases between them. The CDR3 runs 14 residues. CDR3 coding DNA: TGTGCCAGCAGTTCCGGGACGGGTAATTCACCCCTCCACTTT. Protein: CASSSGTGNSPLHF.

The chain links TRBV7-8 to TRBJ2-7, with D possibly TRBD1 on 7 matching bases. This CDR3 region has 16 residues. Germline CDR1 and CDR2: SGHVS and FQNEAQ. V was pared by 0 bases and J by 1 base, with 13 bases between. In DNA form, the CDR3 reads TGTGCCAGCAGCTTAGCGTCGGCAGGGGGGTCCTACGAGCAGTACTTC. Residues: CASSLASAGGSYEQYF.

This chain joins TRBV11-2 and TRBJ2-5; 8 nucleotides align to TRBD2. Germline V gene lookup returns CDR1 SGHAT and CDR2 FQNNGV. The CDR3 runs to 15 residues. The V and J ends lost 1 base and 1 base, in that order; junction bases with no gene match: 2. Here the CDR3 reads CASSLGRGVQETQYF. In DNA, the CDR3 is TGTGCCAGCAGCTTAGGGCGGGGGGTCCAAGAGACCCAGTACTTC.

The gene calls are TRBV5-5 and TRBJ2-7; 9 positions match TRBD1. CDR3 length equals 15 residues. Unmatched junction bases numbered 8, after V lost 4 bases and J lost 3 bases. Germline V gene lookup returns CDR1 SGHKS and CDR2 YYEKEE (reference sequence). CDR3 sequence reads: CASSGSGTGIYEQYF. For the CDR3, the DNA is TGTGCCAGCAGCGGATCCGGGACAGGGATCTACGAGCAGTACTTC.

The chain couples TRBV9 to TRBJ1-4; D unclear. The CDR3 consists of 14 residues. CDR1 and CDR2 from the germline V gene are SGDLS and YYNGEE. The ends were cut back, 4 bases at V and 7 bases at J, with 14 bases in the middle. CDR3: CASSPRWGGEKLFF. The CDR3 DNA follows: TGTGCCAGCAGCCCCCGGTGGGGAGGTGAAAAACTGTTTTTT.

The gene calls are TRBV5-4 and TRBJ2-2; 10 bases agree with TRBD1. The CDR3 totals 18 residues. The trim removed 4 bases at V and 2 bases at J, leaving 11 bases unmatched. Germline V lookup: CDR1 SGHNT, CDR2 YYREEE (reference sequence). The CDR3 region has the DNA TGTGCCAGCAGCGTAGGCTTCGGGACAGGGGAAAACACCGGGGAGCTGTTTTTT. Translation: CASSVGFGTGENTGELFF. Supplemented by reference TRBV5-4 and TRBJ2-2, the full variable domain reads ETGVTQSPTHLIKTRGQQVTLRCSSQSGHNTVSWYQQALGQGPQFIFQYYREEENGRGNFPPRFSGLQFPNYSSELNVNALELDDSALYLCASSVGFGTGENTGELFFGEGSRLTVL.